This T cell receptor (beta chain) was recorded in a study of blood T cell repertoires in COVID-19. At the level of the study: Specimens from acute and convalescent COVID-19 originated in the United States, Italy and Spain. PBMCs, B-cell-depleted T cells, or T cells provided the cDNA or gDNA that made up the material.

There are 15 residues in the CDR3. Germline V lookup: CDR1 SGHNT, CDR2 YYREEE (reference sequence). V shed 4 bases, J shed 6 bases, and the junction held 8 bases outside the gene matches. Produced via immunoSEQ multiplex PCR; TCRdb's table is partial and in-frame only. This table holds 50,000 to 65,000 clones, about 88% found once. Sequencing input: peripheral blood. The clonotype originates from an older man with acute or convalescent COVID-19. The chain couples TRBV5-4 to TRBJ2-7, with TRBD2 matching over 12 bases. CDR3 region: CASSPLAGGPGEQYF. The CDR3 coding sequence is TGTGCCAGCAGCCCCCTAGCGGGAGGGCCTGGCGAGCAGTACTTC.